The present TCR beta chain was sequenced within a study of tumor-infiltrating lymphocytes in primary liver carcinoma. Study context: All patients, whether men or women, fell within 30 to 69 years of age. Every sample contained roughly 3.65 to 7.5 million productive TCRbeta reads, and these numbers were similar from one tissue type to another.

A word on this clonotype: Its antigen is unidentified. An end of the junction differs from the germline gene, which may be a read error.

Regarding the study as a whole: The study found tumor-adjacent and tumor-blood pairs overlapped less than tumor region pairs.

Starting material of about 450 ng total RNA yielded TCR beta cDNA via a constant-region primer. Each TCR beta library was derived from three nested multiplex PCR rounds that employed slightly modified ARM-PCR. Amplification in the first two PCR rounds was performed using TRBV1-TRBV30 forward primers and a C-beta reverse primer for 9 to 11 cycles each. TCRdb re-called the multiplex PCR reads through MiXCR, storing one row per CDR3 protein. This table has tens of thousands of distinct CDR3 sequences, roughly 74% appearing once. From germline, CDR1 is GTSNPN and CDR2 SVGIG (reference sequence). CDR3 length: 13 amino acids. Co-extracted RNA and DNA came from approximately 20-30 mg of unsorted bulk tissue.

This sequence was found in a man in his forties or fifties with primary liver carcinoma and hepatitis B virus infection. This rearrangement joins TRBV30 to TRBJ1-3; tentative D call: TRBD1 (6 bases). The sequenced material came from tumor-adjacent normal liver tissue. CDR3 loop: CAWNGGSGDTIYF. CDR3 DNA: TGTGCCTGGAACGGGGGCTCTGGAGACACCATATATTTT.